This T cell receptor (beta chain) was sequenced during a study of blood T cell repertoires in COVID-19. Overall study: Donors in the United States, Italy and Spain gave samples during acute or convalescent COVID-19. The cDNA or gDNA used as material had been derived from T cells, B-cell-depleted T cells, or PBMCs.

In the original processing: Researchers report that nucleated cell counts were estimated from reference gene primer amplification. Repertoires were generated with immunoSEQ multiplex PCR, while TCRdb's copy carries only in-frame clones and drops some. V and J calls and clone size are given by that table; D and trimming were obtained from the DNA. This sample has 200,000 to 250,000 clones; 89% occur once, and the top ten carry about 6.3%. What was sequenced was peripheral blood. The clonotype was recovered from a man aged 60 to 69 who had recovered from COVID-19.

The CDR3 is CASSTGLNTEAFF. CDR3 nucleotide sequence: TGTGCCAGCAGTACAGGGTTGAACACTGAAGCTTTCTTT. V gene TRBV2 combines with J gene TRBJ1-1; D is possibly TRBD1 (6 bases). The V gene's germline CDR1 is SNHLY and CDR2 FYNNEI. Trimming shortened V by 5 bases and J by 0 bases, and 7 bases separated the two germline ends. CDR3 length: 13 amino acids.